The T cell receptor beta chain described here comes from a study of metastatic and nonmetastatic thyroid tumors. Study overall: Across blood and tumor or nodule tissue, repertoires from malignant and benign thyroid patients were compared with one another.

Many counts were recorded for this clone. Antigen specificity is unknown. Until they underwent thyroid surgery, no patient had received any treatment. General observations from the study: Within blood and tumor, benign nodules reportedly had significantly lower TCR beta diversity than malignant thyroid tumors did.

Authors' data handling: Built for papillary thyroid cancer, a distant-metastasis classifier drew on CDR3 differences across clinicopathological groups. With MiXCR, TCRdb called clones anew from the PCR reads. The V and J calls shown here were made by TCRdb, not taken from the authors' results. The data contain about 93,000 clones, approximately 9% of them singletons. The TCR comes from a female donor with papillary thyroid cancer or a benign thyroid nodule (not recorded which). Some clones in this sample may be carry-over from other donors' samples. The source material was blood.

In DNA, the CDR3 is TGCAGTGCTAGAGGGACAGGGGACACTGAAGCTTTCTTT. Its translation is CSARGTGDTEAFF. The chain joins TRBV20-1 to TRBJ1-1; 9 bases are a match to TRBD1. Germline CDR1 DFQATT, CDR2 SNEGSKA (reference sequence). After removal of 1 base from V and 3 bases from J, the junction contained 0 bases not matched to a gene. The CDR3 extends over 13 amino acids.